The present T cell receptor beta chain was sequenced within a study of blood T cells in healthy people across ages. This CDR3 contains 9 residues. Germline values: CDR1 DFQATT, CDR2 SNEGSKA (reference sequence). V was pared by 5 bases and J by 11 bases, with 2 bases of the junction left unmatched. Combining a sample-barcoded 5' primer with a J-beta primer mix, a second PCR ran for about 6 to 12 cycles. TCRdb fed the 5' RACE reads into MiXCR, producing one record per CDR3 protein. The sample has over 950,000 distinct CDR3 sequences; roughly half are singletons. This chain uses TRBV20-1 with TRBJ2-7, with 8 positions matching TRBD2. Material for sequencing was blood. The sequence came from an older woman in good health. The CDR3 DNA is TGCAGTGCTCCGGGACTAGAGTACTTC. Amino acid sequence: CSAPGLEYF.